Each of the 7 T cell receptor beta chains below was sequenced from the same sample in a study of identical twins. In TCRdb, the 5' RACE reads were re-called with MiXCR into one record per CDR3 protein. Of fewer than 900,000 distinct CDR3 sequences listed, 21% are singletons. These data were also reused for a study on T cells expressing NK-cell markers.

Sequencing input: PBMCs. These TCRs come from a woman aged 18-29 years in good health.

The rearrangement joins TRBV20-1 to TRBJ2-3; 8 bases fit TRBD2. With 3 bases clipped from V and 1 base from J, the junction kept 6 bases outside the gene matches. CDR3 length equals 15 residues. CDR1 and CDR2 from the germline V gene are DFQATT and SNEGSKA (reference sequence). CDR3: CSASGREVGTDTQYF. DNA of the CDR3: TGCAGTGCTAGTGGGCGGGAGGTAGGCACAGATACGCAGTATTTT.

The chain combines TRBV12-3 or TRBV12-4 with TRBJ2-5, with 8 bases lining up with TRBD1. The V gene end was trimmed by 4 bases and the J gene end by 5 bases; junction bases not matched to a gene: 6. The CDR3 length is 14 residues. CDR3 coding DNA: TGTGCCAGCAGTTCGACAGGGGCCAGGGAGACCCAGTACTTC. Translation: CASSSTGARETQYF.

This clonotype appeared a few times. The chain is built from TRBV18 and TRBJ2-1; D may be TRBD2 (6 bases). This CDR3 region has 16 residues. Germline values: CDR1 KGHSH, CDR2 LQKENI. V was pared by 1 base and J by 0 bases, with 10 bases between. CDR3 sequence reads: CASSPRDGSSYNEQFF. Here the CDR3 DNA reads TGTGCCAGCTCACCACGGGACGGGAGCTCCTACAATGAGCAGTTCTTC.

This clonotype turned up a few times. The chain joins TRBV7-2 to TRBJ2-7; tentatively, D is TRBD1 or TRBD2 (6 bases each). CDR1 and CDR2 (germline): SGHTA, FQGNSA. The CDR3 runs 14 residues. Trimming took 5 bases from V and 1 from J, leaving 12 bases between them. The CDR3 nucleotides read TGTGCCAGCAGCAATCGAGGGGGGTCCTACGAGCAGTACTTC. This gives the protein CASSNRGGSYEQYF.

This clonotype was seen a handful of times. The V and J genes are TRBV5-1 and TRBJ2-7; no clear D. Germline values: CDR1 SGHRS, CDR2 YFSETQ. This CDR3 has 14 amino acids. Trimming removed 0 bases at V and 5 bases at J, with 12 bases between. CDR3 region: CASSLETSSDEQYF. For the CDR3, the DNA is TGCGCCAGCAGCTTGGAAACCAGCTCGGACGAGCAGTACTTC.

This clonotype showed up many times. This chain links TRBV20-1 with TRBJ2-7, with TRBD2 identical over 11 bases. The CDR3 contains 13 residues. Germline lookup yields CDR1 DFQATT and CDR2 SNEGSKA (reference sequence). With V trimmed by 8 bases and J by 1 base, 4 bases remained unmatched. The CDR3 region is CSSTSGVSYEQYF. The CDR3 coding sequence is TGCAGTTCGACTAGCGGGGTTTCCTACGAGCAGTACTTC.

This clonotype was observed a few times. The chain links TRBV20-1 to TRBJ1-3; the D is unclear. Germline V gives CDR1 DFQATT, CDR2 SNEGSKA (reference sequence). The CDR3 is 13 amino acids. Trimming removed 5 bases at V and 0 bases at J, with 8 bases between. This CDR3 is CSAGLTSGNTIYF. In DNA form, the CDR3 reads TGCAGTGCTGGGCTCACCTCTGGAAACACCATATATTTT.